Below, one T cell receptor beta chain is given with its context. Expressed TCRB transcripts were sequenced because the isolated RNA had all been reverse transcribed beforehand. Mean read depth for naive, central memory and regulatory T cell samples was approximately 3.57 million reads. The repertoire was sequenced with immunoSEQ multiplex PCR; TCRdb's copy has only in-frame clones and lacks some. Among 200,000 to 300,000 clones listed, 25% to 30% were seen once. The V end lost 7 bases, the J end lost 0 bases, and 22 bases lay between the germline ends. The CDR3 contains 17 residues. Per the germline V gene, CDR1 is SEHNR and CDR2 is FQNEAQ (reference sequence). The data are from a study of beta chain features in type 1 diabetes.

The V and J genes are TRBV7-9 and TRBJ2-7, with D possibly matching TRBD1 (6 bases). The TCR comes from a man aged 25-45 years in good health. Source material: central memory CD4+ T cells from blood. This CDR3 is CASNSLSTRDISYEQYF. The CDR3 bases are TGTGCCAGCAACAGCCTTTCGACCAGGGACATCTCCTACGAGCAGTACTTC.